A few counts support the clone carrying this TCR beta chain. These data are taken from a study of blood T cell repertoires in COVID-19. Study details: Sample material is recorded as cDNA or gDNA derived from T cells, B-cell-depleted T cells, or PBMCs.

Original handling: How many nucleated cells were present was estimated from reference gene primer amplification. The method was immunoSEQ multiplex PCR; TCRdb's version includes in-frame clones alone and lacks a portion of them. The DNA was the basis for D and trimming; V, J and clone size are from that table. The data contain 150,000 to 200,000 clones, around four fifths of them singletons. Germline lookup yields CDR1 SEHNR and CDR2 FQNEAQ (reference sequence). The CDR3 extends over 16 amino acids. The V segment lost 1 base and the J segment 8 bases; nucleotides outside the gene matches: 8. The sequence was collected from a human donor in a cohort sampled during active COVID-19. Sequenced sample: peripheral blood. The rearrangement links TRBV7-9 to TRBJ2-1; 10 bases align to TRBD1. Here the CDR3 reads CASSLGSTGGFDEQFF. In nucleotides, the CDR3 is TGTGCCAGCAGCTTAGGTTCGACAGGGGGCTTCGATGAGCAGTTCTTC. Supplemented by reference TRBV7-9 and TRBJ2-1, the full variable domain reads DTGVSQNPRHKITKRGQNVTFRCDPISEHNRLYWYRQTLGQGPEFLTYFQNEAQLEKSRLLSDRFSAERPKGSFSTLEIQRTEQGDSAMYLCASSLGSTGGFDEQFFGPGTRLTVL.